The 14 T cell receptor beta chains given below trace back to one sample, sequenced in a study of blood T cell repertoires in COVID-19 (dated by TCRdb to 2019 to 2021). Library prep was done by the immunoSEQ multiplex PCR assay. TCRdb re-hosts the immuneACCESS table, in-frame sequences only. Its copies lack some clones; in the studies checked, an unresolved V gene accounts for under half of them, and the cause for the rest is not known. This sample comprises fewer than 85,000 clones, 90% to 95% of them detected only once. The ten largest clones capture 7.5% to 9% of the sample. Sequenced sample: peripheral blood. The receptor set was obtained from a human donor in a cohort sampled during active COVID-19.

This chain joins TRBV5-1 and TRBJ1-1; 9 bases line up with TRBD1. Germline CDR1 reads SGHRS; CDR2 reads YFSETQ. CDR3 length: 14 amino acids. The V gene end was trimmed by 4 bases and the J gene end by 4 bases; junction bases not matched to a gene: 5. CDR3 protein: CASSTGTGSTEAFF. The CDR3 DNA is TGCGCCAGCAGCACGGGGACAGGGTCCACTGAAGCTTTCTTT.

The V call is TRBV4-1, the J call TRBJ1-5; D is perhaps TRBD1 (5 bases). Germline V gene lookup returns CDR1 MGHRA and CDR2 YSYEKL. This CDR3 spans 13 amino acids. Trimming removed 9 bases from V and 5 bases from J, with 14 bases in between. The CDR3 protein is CASSGTLYQPQHF. The CDR3 DNA sequence: TGCGCCAGTTCCGGGACTCTATATCAGCCCCAGCATTTT.

The chain uses TRBV9 and TRBJ1-1, with 7 bases that match TRBD1. CDR1 is SGDLS, CDR2 YYNGEE, per germline. The length of the CDR3 is 16 residues. Germline trimming cut 3 bases from V and 0 bases from J; bases unmatched to any gene: 8. This CDR3 reads CASSEPARGMNTEAFF. CDR3 nucleotides: TGTGCCAGCAGCGAGCCAGCCAGGGGGATGAACACTGAAGCTTTCTTT.

The chain couples TRBV7-6 to TRBJ1-3, with TRBD1 identical over 9 bases. Germline V lookup: CDR1 SGHVS, CDR2 FNYEAQ. J was trimmed by 0 bases and V by 4 bases; bases with no gene match: 10. CDR3 length: 18 amino acids. CDR3 sequence (DNA): TGTGCCAGCAGCTCCCCCTTGGACAGGGGTCCCTCTGGAAACACCATATATTTT. Its protein product is CASSSPLDRGPSGNTIYF.

The chain is built from TRBV4-1 and TRBJ2-7, with 7 bases aligning to TRBD1. Trimming cost V 3 bases and J 0 bases; bases outside gene matches: 11. CDR3 length: 17 residues. CDR1 and CDR2 from the germline V gene are MGHRA and YSYEKL. CDR3 DNA: TGCGCCAGCAGCCAGATTGCCCCGGGACAGTTCTCCTACGAGCAGTACTTC. Encoded protein: CASSQIAPGQFSYEQYF.

The J gene is TRBJ1-6, the V gene TRBV13, with D possibly TRBD1 on 6 matching bases. Germline V CDR1 and CDR2: PRHDT, FYEKMQ (reference sequence). The CDR3 is 14 residues long. Trimming stripped 4 bases from V and 7 bases from J, with 11 bases between. CDR3 amino acids: CASSSSGANSPLHF. CDR3 nucleotides: TGTGCCAGCAGCTCCTCAGGGGCAAATTCACCCCTCCACTTT.

The V gene is TRBV2, the J gene TRBJ2-4; 9 nucleotides agree with TRBD2. This CDR3 has 16 amino acids. Unmatched junction bases numbered 7, after V lost 3 bases and J lost 4 bases. In germline, CDR1 is SNHLY, CDR2 FYNNEI. CDR3 residues: CASSEGSGGPKNIQYF. In nucleotides, the CDR3 is TGTGCCAGCAGTGAGGGTAGCGGGGGCCCTAAAAACATTCAGTACTTC.

CDR3 DNA sequence: TGTGCCAGCAGCCAGCGGACAGGGGGTGACAATGAGCAGTTCTTC. It specifies CASSQRTGGDNEQFF. The chain is built from TRBV3-1 (or the pseudogene TRBV3-2) and TRBJ2-1, with TRBD1 matching over 10 bases. The CDR3 is 15 residues long. The germline V gene encodes CDR1 LGHDT and CDR2 YNNKEL (reference sequence). J was trimmed by 5 bases and V by 3 bases; bases with no gene match: 4.

The chain couples TRBV5-5 to TRBJ1-5; no firm D call. There are 14 residues in the CDR3. CDR1 and CDR2 (germline): SGHKS, YYEKEE (reference sequence). V gave up 2 bases and J gave up 6 bases, with 12 bases separating them. CDR3 amino acids: CASSFDRGSQPQHF. CDR3 in DNA: TGTGCCAGCAGCTTTGATCGGGGTTCTCAGCCCCAGCATTTT.

This sequence joins TRBV6-5 and TRBJ1-2, with D unresolved. This CDR3 is 15 amino acids long. Trimming stripped 0 bases from V and 6 bases from J, with 14 bases between. Germline V gene data show CDR1 as MNHEY and CDR2 as SVGAGI. CDR3 nucleotide sequence: TGTGCCAGCAGTTACTCGTACAGACACAGTAATGGCTACACCTTC. This translates into CASSYSYRHSNGYTF.

The chain combines TRBV5-1 with TRBJ1-2; TRBD1 might be the D (6 bases). V gave up 0 bases and J gave up 6 bases, with 18 bases separating them. The CDR3 runs 16 residues. The germline gives CDR1 SGHRS, CDR2 YFSETQ. The CDR3 nucleotides are TGCGCCAGCAGCTTGGTGGACAGCCGGGTTGGGGATGGCTACACCTTC. This codes for CASSLVDSRVGDGYTF.

The chain combines TRBV28 with TRBJ2-7, with 9 bases matching TRBD1. CDR3 length: 14 residues. Germline loops: CDR1 MDHEN, CDR2 SYDVKM. V lost 3 bases to trimming and J lost 4 bases; unmatched junction nucleotides: 4. In DNA form, the CDR3 reads TGTGCCAGCAGTTTCGGGACAGGGACGTACGAGCAGTACTTC. Its translation is CASSFGTGTYEQYF.

The chain carries TRBV9 and TRBJ1-3, with 8 nucleotides matching TRBD1. V trimming: 0 bases; J trimming: 0 bases; junction bases outside the gene matches: 14. The V gene's germline CDR1 is SGDLS and CDR2 YYNGEE. The length of the CDR3 is 20 residues. The CDR3 nucleotides are TGTGCCAGCAGCGTAGATGAGTGGGCAGGGGGCGCAAGCTCTGGAAACACCATATATTTT. It translates to CASSVDEWAGGASSGNTIYF.

The rearrangement links TRBV20-1 to TRBJ2-7; TRBD2 might be the D (6 bases). CDR1 is DFQATT, CDR2 SNEGSKA, per germline (reference sequence). The CDR3 extends over 11 amino acids. Trimming removed 6 bases at V and 3 bases at J, with 9 bases between. For the CDR3, the DNA is TGCAGTGCCGGGGACTTCTACGAGCAGTACTTC. Its translation is CSAGDFYEQYF.